These 32 T cell receptor beta chains share one sample of origin, sequenced in a study of T cells after yellow fever vaccination. Via MiXCR, TCRdb re-called the 5' RACE reads, giving one row per CDR3 protein. The table records around 330,000 distinct CDR3 sequences, approximately 3.8% of them present only once. Here the sequenced sample was PBMCs, taken on the day of the yellow fever booster vaccination. The receptors were sampled from a man between 18 and 29 years old who received the YFV17D yellow fever vaccine.

In this sample, this clonotype turned up many times. This chain links TRBV4-2 with TRBJ2-7; 9 bases agree with TRBD2. Germline CDR1 and CDR2: LGHNA and YNFKEQ. V lost 4 bases, J lost 0 bases, and 10 bases stayed unmatched. There are 17 residues in the CDR3. CDR3 in DNA: TGTGCCAGCAGCCTAGCGGCTAGCGGGGCCAGCTCCTACGAGCAGTACTTC. It yields the protein CASSLAASGASSYEQYF.

This clonotype was detected ten times or more. The chain employs TRBV10-3 and TRBJ2-1; the D gene is possibly TRBD2 (6 bases). V lost 9 bases and J lost 8, with 17 bases in between. This CDR3 has 13 residues. Germline loops: CDR1 ENHRY, CDR2 SYGVKD. CDR3: CAICSGGGYEQFF. CDR3 in DNA: TGTGCCATTTGTAGCGGAGGCGGATATGAGCAGTTCTTC.

This clonotype was seen at least ten times. The CDR3 region has the DNA TGCGCCAGCAGCTTGGTGACTAGCGGGGGGGCAGATACGCAGTATTTT. Translation gives CASSLVTSGGADTQYF. The genes are TRBV5-1 and TRBJ2-3; 14 bases are a match to TRBD2. Germline lookup yields CDR1 SGHRS and CDR2 YFSETQ. The CDR3 is 16 residues long. Trimming removed 0 bases from V and 4 bases from J; junction bases left unmatched: 1. Full variable domain (rest looked up from reference TRBV5-1 and TRBJ2-3): KAGVTQTPRYLIKTRGQQVTLSCSPISGHRSVSWYQQTPGQGLQFLFEYFSETQRNKGNFPGRFSGRQFSNSRSEMNVSTLELGDSALYLCASSLVTSGGADTQYFGPGTRLTVL.

This clonotype appeared many times. This chain joins TRBV5-1 and TRBJ2-7; D is perhaps TRBD1 or TRBD2 (5 bases each). The CDR3 runs 14 residues. V dropped 4 bases and J dropped 3 bases, with 14 bases sitting between them. Per the germline V gene, CDR1 is SGHRS and CDR2 is YFSETQ. The CDR3 loop is CASSPGVRGYEQYV. The CDR3 nucleotides read TGCGCCAGCAGCCCCGGTGTGAGGGGCTACGAGCAGTACGTC.

There are many counts of this clonotype. The chain couples TRBV19 to TRBJ2-5, with TRBD1 matching 10 bases. The CDR3 is 13 residues long. The V gene's germline CDR1 is LNHDA and CDR2 SQIVND (reference sequence). Trimming at V came to 6 bases and at J to 5 bases, leaving 3 bases not matched to a gene. In nucleotides, the CDR3 is TGTGCCAGTAGCGACAGGGGGCTTGAGACCCAGTACTTC. As protein: CASSDRGLETQYF.

This clonotype was seen repeatedly, ten times or more. This chain links TRBV27 with TRBJ2-7, with unresolved D. This CDR3 region has 13 residues. CDR1 MNHEY and CDR2 SMNVEV come from the germline V gene (reference sequence). V was pared by 4 bases and J by 4 bases, with 11 bases between. The CDR3 spells CASSSPLGYEQYF. The CDR3, as DNA: TGTGCCAGCAGTTCGCCCTTGGGGTACGAGCAGTACTTC.

This chain joins TRBV19 and TRBJ2-7, with D perhaps matching TRBD1 (5 bases). The CDR3 has 15 residues. Germline V gives CDR1 LNHDA, CDR2 SQIVND (reference sequence). Trimming left V 3 bases short and J 3 bases short, with 15 bases between. The CDR3 DNA reads as TGTGCCAGTAGTATGATTCTGGACAAAATCTACGAGCAGTACGTC. Translating gives CASSMILDKIYEQYV.

Many counts were recorded for this clonotype. The J gene is TRBJ1-4, the V gene TRBV18; D uncertain. Germline V CDR1 and CDR2: KGHSH, LQKENI. Trimming removed 3 bases at V and 4 bases at J, with 9 bases between. The length of the CDR3 is 14 residues. Written as DNA, the CDR3 is TGTGCCAGCTCACCGTCAGGATTTAATGAAAAACTGTTTTTT. Its protein is CASSPSGFNEKLFF. The whole variable domain, filled in from reference TRBV18 and TRBJ1-4, reads NAGVMQNPRHLVRRRGQEARLRCSPMKGHSHVYWYRQLPEEGLKFMVYLQKENIIDESGMPKERFSAEFPKEGPSILRIQQVVRGDSAAYFCASSPSGFNEKLFFGSGTQLSVL.

The V gene is TRBV29-1, the J gene TRBJ2-7, with D possibly TRBD1 on 5 matching bases. Germline CDR1 is SQVTM and CDR2 is ANQGSEA. Trimming left V 4 bases short and J 2 bases short, with 12 bases between. This CDR3 spans 13 amino acids. The CDR3, as DNA: TGCAGCGTTGTTTTAGTGGACACCTACGAGCAGTACGTC. It encodes CSVVLVDTYEQYV.

The table lists this clonotype with many counts. The chain joins TRBV7-6 to TRBJ2-2, with TRBD2 as a possible D gene (6 bases). CDR3 length: 14 amino acids. Germline lookup yields CDR1 SGHVS and CDR2 FNYEAQ. Trimming removed 4 bases from V and 3 bases from J, with 9 bases in between. CDR3 in amino acids: CASSSPGDTGELFF. The CDR3 DNA follows: TGTGCCAGCAGCTCCCCGGGGGACACCGGGGAGCTGTTTTTT.

The sample holds a few counts of this clonotype. The rearrangement joins TRBV29-1 to TRBJ2-5, with TRBD1 matching over 9 bases. The CDR3 is made up of 14 amino acids. The V gene's germline CDR1 is SQVTM and CDR2 ANQGSEA. The V segment lost 6 bases and the J segment 5 bases; nucleotides outside the gene matches: 10. The CDR3 DNA reads TGCAGCGTAGGAGGGACAGGGAATTGGGAGACCCAGTACTTC. It codes for CSVGGTGNWETQYF.

The V gene is TRBV7-2, the J gene TRBJ1-1; 11 positions match TRBD1. The CDR3 is 16 residues long. Germline assignment: CDR1 SGHTA and CDR2 FQGNSA. Unmatched junction bases numbered 5, after V lost 2 bases and J lost 3 bases. The CDR3 spells CASSLTRTGGYTEAFF. DNA of the CDR3: TGTGCCAGCAGCTTAACCCGGACAGGGGGCTACACTGAAGCTTTCTTT.

This clonotype was seen ten or more times. The rearrangement joins TRBV7-9 to TRBJ2-3, with D perhaps matching TRBD1 or TRBD2 (5 bases each). The CDR3 runs to 15 residues. From germline, CDR1 is SEHNR and CDR2 FQNEAQ (reference sequence). V was clipped by 5 bases and J by 2 bases, with 14 bases between them. The CDR3, as DNA: TGTGCCAGCAGCCTAACATCCGGGGCCACAGATACGCAGTATTTT. Its translation is CASSLTSGATDTQYF. The variable domain in full, with the rest retrieved from reference TRBV7-9 and TRBJ2-3, is DTGVSQNPRHKITKRGQNVTFRCDPISEHNRLYWYRQTLGQGPEFLTYFQNEAQLEKSRLLSDRFSAERPKGSFSTLEIQRTEQGDSAMYLCASSLTSGATDTQYFGPGTRLTVL.

This clonotype was seen a few times. This chain uses TRBV28 with TRBJ2-3; TRBD2 agrees at 10 bases. V was pared by 6 bases and J by 7 bases, with 7 bases of the junction left unmatched. CDR3 size: 14 residues. Germline CDR1 MDHEN, CDR2 SYDVKM. The CDR3 is CASRLAGGTNTQYF. The CDR3 DNA sequence: TGTGCCAGCAGATTAGCGGGGGGCACTAATACGCAGTATTTT.

In this sample, this clonotype turned up many times. The chain has TRBV5-1 and TRBJ1-1; 8 bases are shared with TRBD1. Looked up from germline, CDR1 is SGHRS and CDR2 is YFSETQ. Trimming cost V 3 bases and J 4 bases; bases outside gene matches: 11. The CDR3 contains 16 residues. CDR3 residues: CASSSGQGQASTEAFF. DNA of the CDR3: TGCGCCAGCAGCTCCGGACAGGGACAGGCGAGCACTGAAGCTTTCTTT.

A few counts support this clonotype. The CDR3 DNA reads as TGTGCCAGCAGCAGGATCCATGGGGCCCCAGGGAGGGGTAATGAAGAGACCCAGTACTTC. Protein: CASSRIHGAPGRGNEETQYF. The genes are TRBV7-9 and TRBJ2-5, with 7 nucleotides matching TRBD2. V was clipped by 5 bases and J by 3 bases; unmatched bases: 24. The CDR3 is 20 amino acids. CDR1 is SEHNR, CDR2 FQNEAQ, per germline (reference sequence). Complete variable domain (other parts from reference TRBV7-9 and TRBJ2-5): DTGVSQNPRHKITKRGQNVTFRCDPISEHNRLYWYRQTLGQGPEFLTYFQNEAQLEKSRLLSDRFSAERPKGSFSTLEIQRTEQGDSAMYLCASSRIHGAPGRGNEETQYFGPGTRLLVL.

This clonotype was detected a few times. The rearrangement uses TRBV7-9 and TRBJ2-3, with 13 bases that match TRBD2. The trim removed 5 bases at V and 5 bases at J, leaving 4 bases unmatched. The CDR3 loop spans 15 amino acids. Germline V gene lookup returns CDR1 SEHNR and CDR2 FQNEAQ (reference sequence). Here the CDR3 DNA reads TGTGCCAGCAGCCGCACTAGCGGGGGGGTAGATACGCAGTATTTT. Translation: CASSRTSGGVDTQYF.

J is TRBJ1-5 and V is TRBV12-3 or TRBV12-4; 10 positions agree with TRBD1. With 3 bases clipped from V and 4 bases from J, the junction kept 6 bases outside the gene matches. The CDR3 covers 16 residues. The CDR3 DNA is TGTGCCAGCAGTTTCTCTGGGACAGGGGTTAATCAGCCCCAGCATTTT. It is translated as CASSFSGTGVNQPQHF.

This clonotype has only a few counts. The V gene is TRBV19, the J gene TRBJ2-5; no firm D call. Germline V CDR1 and CDR2: LNHDA, SQIVND (reference sequence). The CDR3 loop spans 14 amino acids. V lost 6 bases, J lost 4 bases, and 15 bases lay in between. As DNA, the CDR3 is TGTGCCAGTAGAGATATAACGGTCGGAGAGACCCAGTACTTC. It encodes CASRDITVGETQYF.

This rearrangement joins TRBV6-6 to TRBJ2-7; D is perhaps TRBD1 (7 bases). CDR3 length: 14 residues. CDR1 is MNHNY and CDR2 is SVGAGI in the germline V gene (reference sequence). V was cut by 4 bases and J by 3 bases, with 13 bases left in between. CDR3 bases: TGTGCCAGCAGTTTCCCAGGGGGGATCTACGAGCAGTACGTC. Encoded protein: CASSFPGGIYEQYV.

The chain employs TRBV4-2 and TRBJ2-1; D remains unclear. The germline V gene encodes CDR1 LGHNA and CDR2 YNFKEQ. Trimming shortened V by 0 bases and J by 2 bases, and 11 bases separated the two germline ends. The CDR3 sequence is 16 residues long. The CDR3 region has the DNA TGTGCCAGCAGCCAAGATCAGAGAGGTACCTACAATGAGCAGTTCTTC. Translated, it gives CASSQDQRGTYNEQFF.

This clonotype occurred a few times. J is TRBJ1-1 and V is TRBV19; TRBD1 matches at 8 bases. CDR3 length equals 13 residues. After removal of 6 bases from V and 11 bases from J, the junction contained 11 bases not matched to a gene. In germline, CDR1 is LNHDA, CDR2 SQIVND (reference sequence). CDR3 coding DNA: TGTGCCAGTAGGTGGAGGACAGGGTTTGACGCTTTCTTT. This translates into CASRWRTGFDAFF.

This clonotype has ten or more counts. The genes are TRBV7-2 and TRBJ2-5; 14 nucleotides match TRBD2. The CDR3 has 17 residues. The J segment lost 4 bases and the V segment lost 5 bases, leaving 9 bases of the junction unmatched. CDR1 is SGHTA, CDR2 FQGNSA, per germline. The CDR3 sequence is CASSRGTSGGGRETQYF. DNA for the CDR3: TGTGCCAGCAGCAGAGGGACTAGCGGGGGAGGTAGAGAGACCCAGTACTTC.

Ten or more counts support this clonotype. The CDR3, as DNA: TGTGCCAGCAGCCCCAGCCTGAACACTGAAGCTTTCTTT. Its translation is CASSPSLNTEAFF. This chain links TRBV3-1 with TRBJ1-1; the D is unclear. The germline gives CDR1 LGHDT, CDR2 YNNKEL (reference sequence). The CDR3 is made up of 13 amino acids. With 4 bases removed from V and 0 bases from J, the gap between germline ends came to 6 bases.

This clonotype was counted a few times. The chain has TRBV4-3 and TRBJ1-6; 8 bases line up with TRBD1. Germline V gives CDR1 LGHNA, CDR2 YSLEER. With V trimmed by 2 bases and J by 4 bases, 10 bases remained unmatched. CDR3 length: 18 residues. CDR3 protein: CASSQTSRTGNYNSPLHF. The CDR3 DNA is TGCGCCAGCAGCCAAACCTCCCGGACAGGGAATTATAATTCACCCCTCCACTTT.

The rearrangement links TRBV4-1 to TRBJ2-7, with D unresolved. The CDR3 extends over 15 amino acids. Per germline, CDR1 MGHRA and CDR2 YSYEKL. V lost 3 bases, J lost 3 bases, and 15 bases lay in between. In DNA form, the CDR3 reads TGCGCCAGCAGCCAGGAAATAGACATTGACTACGAGCAGTACGTC. Its protein is CASSQEIDIDYEQYV.

The chain carries TRBV27 and TRBJ2-6, with TRBD1 as a possible D gene (5 bases). This CDR3 comprises 16 residues. The V and J ends lost 2 bases and 2 bases respectively, with 10 bases between them. Germline V lookup: CDR1 MNHEY, CDR2 SMNVEV (reference sequence). In DNA, the CDR3 is TGTGCCAGCAGTTTAGTGACAGTCACTGGGGCCAACGTCCTGACTTTC. It specifies CASSLVTVTGANVLTF.

In its sample, this clonotype was seen once. V usage is TRBV11-3 and J usage is TRBJ2-2; D is undetermined. Trimming took 0 bases from V and 6 from J, leaving 5 bases between them. This CDR3 has 13 amino acids. Germline V lookup: CDR1 SGHNT, CDR2 YENEEA. CDR3 bases: TGTGCCAGCAGCTTAGAATACGCCGGGGAGCTGTTTTTT. Amino acids: CASSLEYAGELFF.

This chain joins TRBV29-1 and TRBJ1-6; no definite D call. There are 13 residues in the CDR3. Germline V gene lookup returns CDR1 SQVTM and CDR2 ANQGSEA. The V end lost 5 bases, the J end lost 7 bases, and 12 bases lay between the germline ends. The CDR3 is CSVCELENSPLHF. The CDR3, as DNA: TGCAGCGTTTGTGAGCTTGAGAATTCACCCCTCCACTTT.

The gene calls are TRBV7-2 and TRBJ1-2, with no clear D. The germline CDR1 and CDR2 sequences are SGHTA and FQGNSA. The V gene lost 0 bases and the J gene lost 1 base, with 6 bases spanning the gap. The CDR3 spans 14 residues. CDR3 sequence reads: CASSLAPFNYGYTF. The CDR3 DNA reads TGTGCCAGCAGCTTAGCGCCGTTTAACTATGGCTACACCTTC.

This clonotype was observed many times. This chain uses TRBV7-9 with TRBJ2-1, with D possibly TRBD2 on 7 matching bases. V was pared by 4 bases and J by 7 bases, with 20 bases between. The germline V gene has CDR1 SEHNR and CDR2 FQNEAQ (reference sequence). There are 16 residues in the CDR3. The CDR3 DNA sequence: TGTGCCAGCAGCTCGAGGGGGGGCCTCGGAGTTAATGAGCAGTTCTTC. Translated, it gives CASSSRGGLGVNEQFF.

This clonotype appeared a few times. J is TRBJ2-7 and V is TRBV7-9, with TRBD1 as a possible D gene (6 bases). CDR1 and CDR2 (germline): SEHNR, FQNEAQ (reference sequence). The length of the CDR3 is 12 residues. Trimming removed 5 bases at V and 10 bases at J, with 15 bases between. The CDR3 DNA reads TGTGCCAGCAGCACGGTCGGACAGAAACAGTACTTC. Its translation is CASSTVGQKQYF.